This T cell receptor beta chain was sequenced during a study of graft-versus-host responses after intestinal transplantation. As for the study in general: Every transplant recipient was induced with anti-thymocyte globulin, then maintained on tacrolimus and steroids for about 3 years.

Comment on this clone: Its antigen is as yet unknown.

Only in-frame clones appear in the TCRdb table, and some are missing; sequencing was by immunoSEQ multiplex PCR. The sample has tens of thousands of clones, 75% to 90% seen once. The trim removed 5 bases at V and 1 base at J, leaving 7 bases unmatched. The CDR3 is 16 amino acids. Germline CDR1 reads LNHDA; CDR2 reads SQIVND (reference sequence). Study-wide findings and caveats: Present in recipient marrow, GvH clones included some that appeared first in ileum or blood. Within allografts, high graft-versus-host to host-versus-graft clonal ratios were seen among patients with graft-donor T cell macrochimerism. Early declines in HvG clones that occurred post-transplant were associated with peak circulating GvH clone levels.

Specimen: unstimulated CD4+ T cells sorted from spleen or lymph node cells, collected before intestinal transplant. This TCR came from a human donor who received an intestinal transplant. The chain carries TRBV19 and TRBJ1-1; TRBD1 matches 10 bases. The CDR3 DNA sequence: TGTGCCAGTAGTCCCCGGACAGGGGGAAAGAACACTGAAGCTTTCTTT. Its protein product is CASSPRTGGKNTEAFF.